This is a list of T cell receptor beta chains from one sample in a study of response to subunit inactivated influenza vaccine. TCRdb re-analysed the RT-PCR reads in MiXCR, keeping a single row per CDR3 protein. The sample records roughly 670,000 distinct CDR3 sequences, approximately 15% being singletons. This specimen was PBMCs from blood, taken around 14 days before vaccination. The receptors were sampled from a man between 45 and 60 years old who received an inactivated influenza vaccine. Each CDR3 is given with its conserved first and last residue. D genes are given only for firm matches. Only part of the rows carry a size: once, few, many, or a class if the clone is expanded.

D gene,V gene,J gene,clone size,CDR3 DNA,CDR3 protein
NA,TRBV4-3,TRBJ2-7,few,TGCGCCAGCAGCCAAGATATAAGTTACTACGAGCAGTACTTC,CASSQDISYYEQYF
NA,TRBV2,TRBJ2-7,few,TGTGCCAGCAGTGACGGAGGGAACGAGCAGTACTTC,CASSDGGNEQYF
NA,TRBV4-3,TRBJ1-5,NA,TGCGCCAGCAGCCCATCGATAGGGGACCAGCCCCAGCATTTT,CASSPSIGDQPQHF
NA,TRBV4-3,TRBJ2-7,few,TGCGCCAGCAGCCAAGAAGCAGGGCGGGTCCACGAGCAGTACTTC,CASSQEAGRVHEQYF
NA,TRBV10-3,TRBJ2-7,NA,TGTGCCATCAGTGAGGGGGATAGCGTCGCCTACGAGCAGTACTTC,CAISEGDSVAYEQYF
TRBD2,TRBV2,TRBJ2-7,few,TGTGCCAGCAGCCCCTCTAGCGGGAGAAACTACGAGCAGTACTTC,CASSPSSGRNYEQYF
NA,TRBV6-5,TRBJ2-6,NA,TGTGCCAGCAGTTACCTACGCCCCTATACCCCTGTCTGGGCCAACGTCCTGACTTTC,CASSYLRPYTPVWANVLTF
NA,TRBV3-1,TRBJ1-5,few,TGTGCCAGCAGCCAAAGCATGAGTCGGCAGCCCCAGCATTTT,CASSQSMSRQPQHF
TRBD1,TRBV5-4,TRBJ1-2,NA,TGTGCCAGCAGGCAGGGGGAGGGTGGCTACACCTTC,CASRQGEGGYTF
NA,TRBV28,TRBJ1-2,few,TGTGCCAGCAGTTTTGTCAGGGAGTACTATGGCTACACCTTC,CASSFVREYYGYTF
TRBD2,TRBV3-1,TRBJ2-1,few,TGTGCCAGCAGCGACACTAGCGGGAGAGGAAATGAGCAGTTCTTC,CASSDTSGRGNEQFF
NA,TRBV15,TRBJ1-1,NA,TGTGCCACCAGCAGAGATATGTTCCCCGGGACTGAAGCTTTCTTT,CATSRDMFPGTEAFF
TRBD1,TRBV14,TRBJ2-5,NA,TGTGCCAGCAGCCAAGATTTCAGGGGGAAGGAGACCCAGTACTTC,CASSQDFRGKETQYF
NA,TRBV10-1,TRBJ1-2,few,TGCGCCAGCAGTGAGTCCGTCGACAGGAGCGATGGCTACACCTTC,CASSESVDRSDGYTF
NA,TRBV5-6,TRBJ1-2,NA,TGTGCCAGCAGCTTGTTAGGGCACGACTATGGCTACACCTTC,CASSLLGHDYGYTF
TRBD2,TRBV14,TRBJ2-1,NA,TGTGCCAGCAGCCAAGATCTGCTAGCGGTTTCCTACAATGAGCAGTTCTTC,CASSQDLLAVSYNEQFF
NA,TRBV19,TRBJ2-7,NA,TGTGCCAGTAGTAGGGCGGCCCCGGACTACGAGCAGTACTTC,CASSRAAPDYEQYF
NA,TRBV28,TRBJ2-1,few,TGTGCCGTTTTACGGGCTAGCAAATTCGCTGAGCAGTTCTTC,CAVLRASKFAEQFF
NA,TRBV20-1,TRBJ2-3,few,TGCAGTGCTAAACGGGGGCCCCATAGTGATCCAGATACGCAGTATTTT,CSAKRGPHSDPDTQYF
NA,TRBV12-3/TRBV12-4,TRBJ2-7,NA,TGTGCCAGCAGCCCAAGGGGGGTCGAGCAGTACTTC,CASSPRGVEQYF
TRBD2,TRBV6-1,TRBJ2-3,NA,TGTGCCAGCAGGGTCCTTGCGGGGGGCAGCACAGATACGCAGTATTTT,CASRVLAGGSTDTQYF
NA,TRBV19,TRBJ2-7,NA,TGTGCCAGTAGTATAGATTACACCTCCTACGAGCAGTACTTC,CASSIDYTSYEQYF
NA,TRBV4-2,TRBJ1-3,many,TGTGCCAGCAGCCAATCCGAGGCCCGAAACACCATATATTTT,CASSQSEARNTIYF
NA,TRBV6-1,TRBJ1-5,NA,TGTGCCAGCAGTGATACCGGGGGCTATCAGCCCCAGCATTTT,CASSDTGGYQPQHF
NA,TRBV5-1,TRBJ2-3,few,TGCGCCAGCAGCTTGGGTCGCTATTCAGATACGCAGTATTTT,CASSLGRYSDTQYF
NA,TRBV11-3,TRBJ2-3,few,TGTGCCAGCAGCTTAGGGCAACAGGGTCGCACAGATACGCAGTATTTT,CASSLGQQGRTDTQYF
TRBD2,TRBV6-1,TRBJ2-7,many,TGTGCCAGCAGCCTAGCGGGAGGGGACGAGCAGTACTTC,CASSLAGGDEQYF
TRBD2,TRBV7-9,TRBJ2-3,NA,TGTGCCAGCAGCTCCGGACTAGGGTTCGCAGATACGCAGTATTTT,CASSSGLGFADTQYF
TRBD1,TRBV4-1,TRBJ2-1,many,TGCGCCAGCAGCCAAGATCCGACAGGGGCCTACAATGAGCAGTTCTTC,CASSQDPTGAYNEQFF
NA,TRBV20-1,TRBJ2-1,few,TGCAGTGCGGTCGGGACGATAACAAACAATGAGCAGTTCTTC,CSAVGTITNNEQFF
NA,TRBV20-1,TRBJ1-1,NA,TGTAGTGCTAGAGGCCCTAACACTGAAGTTTTCTTT,CSARGPNTEVFF
TRBD1,TRBV29-1,TRBJ1-5,few,TGCAGCGTTTTGACAGGGGGTCCTCGGCAGCCCCAGCATTTT,CSVLTGGPRQPQHF
TRBD1,TRBV20-1,TRBJ1-1,few,TGCAGTGCGACCGAACAGGGGACCAGCTATGAAGCTTTCTTT,CSATEQGTSYEAFF
NA,TRBV18,TRBJ2-1,NA,TGTGCCAGCTCACCGTCGACAGGAGCCTACAATGAGCAGTTCTTC,CASSPSTGAYNEQFF
NA,TRBV5-6,TRBJ2-2,NA,TGTGCCAGCAGCTTGTGGCATACCGGGGAGCTGTTTTTT,CASSLWHTGELFF
TRBD2,TRBV20-1,TRBJ2-7,few,TGCAGTGCTAGAGGACTAGCGTCCCCCTACGAGCAGTACTTC,CSARGLASPYEQYF
TRBD1,TRBV11-1,TRBJ2-6,few,TGTGCCAGCAGCCCAAGGTTGGGGACAGGGAGATCTGGGGCCAACGTCCTGACTTTC,CASSPRLGTGRSGANVLTF
NA,TRBV15,TRBJ1-1,few,TGTGCCACCAGCAGAGGGTCAGGGAGGGGGGCTGAAGCTTTCTTT,CATSRGSGRGAEAFF
NA,TRBV21-1,TRBJ2-7,few,TGTGCCAGCAGCAAACTTGATATTCGACGGACAGCCTACGAGCAGTACTTC,CASSKLDIRRTAYEQYF
TRBD1,TRBV12-3/TRBV12-4,TRBJ2-7,many,TGTGCCAGCAGCCTCGGGACAGGGGCCTACGAGCAGTACTTC,CASSLGTGAYEQYF
TRBD2,TRBV24-1,TRBJ2-3,few,TGTGCCACCAGTGATTTGCGCGCTAGCGGGAGTATAGATACGCAGTATTTT,CATSDLRASGSIDTQYF
NA,TRBV6-2/TRBV6-3,TRBJ1-1,once,TGTGCCAGCAGTTACGGCCAGGGCCGGACTGAAGCTTTCTTT,CASSYGQGRTEAFF
NA,TRBV27,TRBJ1-4,NA,TGTGCCAGCAGTTTAAACCCCAGCAGGTCAACTAATGAAAAACTGTTTTTT,CASSLNPSRSTNEKLFF
TRBD2,TRBV28,TRBJ2-3,few,TGTGCCAGCAGTTTCCTGATATCCCCCGGGACTAGCGGCACAGATACGCAGTATTTT,CASSFLISPGTSGTDTQYF
NA,TRBV28,TRBJ1-2,few,TGTGCCAGCAGTTTAACCCCCTCGGCTAACTATGGCTACACCTTC,CASSLTPSANYGYTF
NA,TRBV3-1,TRBJ2-7,NA,TGTGCCAGCAACAGGGGATGGGGGGACGAGCAGTACTTC,CASNRGWGDEQYF
NA,TRBV5-6,TRBJ2-7,few,TGTGCCAGCAGCCTAGGGGGAAATGCCTACGAGCAGTACTTC,CASSLGGNAYEQYF
TRBD1,TRBV28,TRBJ2-2,few,TGTGCCAGCGCTTCGTACTCGGACAGGGACACCGGGGAGCTGTTTTTT,CASASYSDRDTGELFF
TRBD2,TRBV20-1,TRBJ2-3,once,TGCAGTGCTAGCCCTGCTAGCGGGAGCACAGATACGCAGTATTTT,CSASPASGSTDTQYF
NA,TRBV24-1,TRBJ2-1,NA,TGTGCCACCAGCCACTCAAGCCGGGGGCTTCGGAGTGAGCAGTTCTTC,CATSHSSRGLRSEQFF
NA,TRBV25-1,TRBJ2-2,few,TGTGCCAGCAGTGAATTAGGGCGGGGTGGAAGGACCGGGGAGCTGTTTTTT,CASSELGRGGRTGELFF
NA,TRBV7-2,TRBJ2-3,NA,TGTGCCAGCAGCTTAGCGCAACGGTCGGCGCAGTATTTT,CASSLAQRSAQYF
NA,TRBV24-1,TRBJ2-2,many,TGTGCCACCAGTGCCTTAACCACCGGGGAGCTGTTTTTT,CATSALTTGELFF
NA,TRBV7-2,TRBJ2-2,NA,TGTGCCAGCAGCTTAGGGGGGGCGCAAAGCGGGGAGCTGTTTTTT,CASSLGGAQSGELFF
NA,TRBV20-1,TRBJ1-1,NA,TGCAGTGCCCCGGGGGCAGCGAACACTGAAGCTTTCTTT,CSAPGAANTEAFF
NA,TRBV5-5,TRBJ1-1,NA,TGTGCCAGCAGCACCGCGGGGAGCGCTGAAGCTTTCTTT,CASSTAGSAEAFF
NA,TRBV28,TRBJ2-7,few,TGTGCCAGCAGTTTTGCCGCCGGAGCCAATAAGTACGAGCAGTACTTC,CASSFAAGANKYEQYF
NA,TRBV5-1,TRBJ2-7,few,TGCGCCAGCAGCGGGGGTCGCGTTCACGAGCAGTACTTC,CASSGGRVHEQYF